One sample yielded the 20 T cell receptor beta chains listed below, sequenced in a study of blood T cells in healthy people across ages. With a J-beta primer mix and a sample-barcoded 5' primer, a second PCR ran about 7 to 12 cycles. TCRdb called the 5' RACE reads again in MiXCR, with one record for every CDR3 protein. The table lists about 1.4 million distinct CDR3 sequences, approximately 59% of them singletons. The specimen was blood. The source is a man aged 18 to 35 in good health.

This chain links TRBV10-3 with TRBJ2-7; no clear D gene. Trimming pared 5 bases from V and 2 bases from J, leaving 13 bases between. Germline CDR1 reads ENHRY; CDR2 reads SYGVKD. The CDR3 consists of 14 residues. The CDR3 DNA follows: TGTGCCATCAGTACTTATATCGGCGCCTACGAGCAGTACTTC. Translated, it gives CAISTYIGAYEQYF.

This rearrangement joins TRBV7-8 to TRBJ1-1; no clear D gene. V was pared by 5 bases and J by 0 bases, with 13 bases between. Looked up from germline, CDR1 is SGHVS and CDR2 is FQNEAQ. CDR3 size: 15 residues. The CDR3 coding sequence is TGTGCCAGCAGCCCGAGGGCCCCGATGAACACTGAAGCTTTCTTT. Residues: CASSPRAPMNTEAFF.

J is TRBJ1-1 and V is TRBV7-2; D ambiguous. V was shortened by 5 bases and J by 5 bases, with 12 bases between the two germline ends. The CDR3 spans 13 residues. Germline V gives CDR1 SGHTA, CDR2 FQGNSA. The CDR3 nucleotides read TGTGCCAGCAGCACAGCCCTAGGGACTGAAGCTTTCTTT. It codes for CASSTALGTEAFF.

This clonotype was recorded a few times. The CDR3 protein is CSAPSPVAPRGTQYF. In DNA, the CDR3 is TGCAGTGCGCCCTCTCCCGTTGCTCCTAGGGGGACCCAGTACTTC. The genes are TRBV20-1 and TRBJ2-7; the D gene is possibly TRBD1 (5 bases). The closer fit of TRBJ2-5 to the DNA end suggests the J call may be wrong. The CDR3 is made up of 15 amino acids. Germline-derived CDR1 and CDR2 are DFQATT and SNEGSKA (reference sequence).

The V and J genes are TRBV10-3 and TRBJ2-5; D may be TRBD2 (5 bases). The CDR3 is made up of 14 amino acids. Trimming removed 4 bases from V and 3 bases from J, with 12 bases in between. CDR1 and CDR2 (germline): ENHRY, SYGVKD. The CDR3 DNA reads as TGTGCCATCAGTGGGACTCCGGCCGAAGAGACCCAGTACTTC. This encodes CAISGTPAEETQYF.

The chain recombines TRBV11-2 with TRBJ1-4, with 7 positions matching TRBD1. The V gene's germline CDR1 is SGHAT and CDR2 FQNNGV. The J segment lost 2 bases and the V segment lost 5 bases, leaving 14 bases of the junction unmatched. The CDR3 covers 18 residues. CDR3 sequence (DNA): TGTGCCAGCAGCCAGTCGACAGGGATGTTGAGCACTAATGAAAAACTGTTTTTT. Encoded protein: CASSQSTGMLSTNEKLFF.

The chain links TRBV10-3 to TRBJ2-5; D remains unclear. Germline-derived CDR1 and CDR2 are ENHRY and SYGVKD. V lost 4 bases to trimming and J lost 11 bases, with 20 bases between them. The CDR3 covers 14 residues. This CDR3 is CAISASGPLSEQYF. CDR3 in DNA: TGTGCCATCAGTGCCTCCGGGCCTTTGAGTGAGCAGTACTTC.

The chain couples TRBV3-1 to TRBJ2-1, with a tentative D call TRBD1 (5 bases). Trimming took 4 bases from V and 4 from J, leaving 17 bases between them. The CDR3 runs 16 residues. Germline-derived CDR1 and CDR2 are LGHDT and YNNKEL (reference sequence). CDR3 sequence reads: CASSRGERITYNEQFF. The CDR3 DNA sequence: TGTGCCAGCAGCCGGGGCGAAAGAATTACGTACAATGAGCAGTTCTTC.

In its sample, this clonotype was seen once. V gene TRBV10-2 combines with J gene TRBJ2-4, with a weak D call TRBD2 (6 bases). TRBJ2-5 matches the DNA end more closely, so the J call is doubtful. Germline V gene lookup returns CDR1 WSHSY and CDR2 SAAADI. CDR3 length: 15 residues. In DNA, the CDR3 is TGCGCCAGCAGTGACCCCGGGAGTATGGGGCAGACCCAGTACTTC. It yields the protein CASSDPGSMGQTQYF.

This chain uses TRBV12-3 or TRBV12-4 with TRBJ2-7, with D tentatively TRBD1 (6 bases). The J call may be mistaken, given a closer DNA end match to TRBJ2-5. CDR3 length equals 16 residues. The CDR3 DNA sequence: TGTGCCAGCAGTCCGGTAGAGACAGGCTTCCGTCAGACCCAGTACTTC. It specifies CASSPVETGFRQTQYF.

The rearrangement joins TRBV27 to TRBJ2-7; the D gene could be TRBD1 or TRBD2 (6 bases each). The CDR3 runs 14 residues. The V gene's germline CDR1 is MNHEY and CDR2 SMNVEV (reference sequence). V was trimmed by 2 bases and J by 5 bases, leaving 13 bases between them. The CDR3 region is CASSLEGEADEQYF. In nucleotides, the CDR3 is TGTGCCAGCAGTTTAGAGGGGGAGGCCGACGAGCAGTACTTC.

Details on this clonotype: A read error may account for a junction end that differs from germline. The CDR3 DNA is TGTGCCAGCAGGCGGGCGGCTCGCTACGAGCGGTACTTC. Its translation is CASRRAARYERYF. The chain joins TRBV6-6 to TRBJ2-7; D is perhaps TRBD2 (5 bases). The CDR3 runs 13 residues. Germline CDR1 MNHNY, CDR2 SVGAGI (reference sequence).

This clonotype was seen more than once but under ten times. The CDR3 loop is CASSSFIRLGTGTYF. The CDR3 nucleotides read TGTGCCAGCAGTTCCTTTATTCGACTCGGGACAGGGACGTACTTC. The J gene is TRBJ2-4, the V gene TRBV28; 9 nucleotides line up with TRBD1. CDR3 length: 15 residues. Germline loops: CDR1 MDHEN, CDR2 SYDVKM. V lost 4 bases, J lost 15 bases, and 16 bases stayed unmatched.

This clonotype was seen a single time. The rearrangement joins TRBV20-1 to TRBJ1-2; a weak D match, TRBD1 (6 bases). Germline assignment: CDR1 DFQATT and CDR2 SNEGSKA (reference sequence). Trimming left V 5 bases short and J 7 bases short, with 17 bases between. This CDR3 is built from 13 residues. In DNA form, the CDR3 reads TGCAGTGCTGGGGGCAGCTCGGGAGGTGGCTACACCTTC. Residues: CSAGGSSGGGYTF.

This chain uses TRBV25-1 with TRBJ2-1; 8 positions agree with TRBD2. CDR3 length: 15 residues. V shed 4 bases and J 2 bases; nucleotides not matched to a gene: 4. Germline values: CDR1 MGHDK, CDR2 SYGVNS. The CDR3 spells CASSVGGVPYNEQFF. The CDR3 DNA is TGTGCCAGCAGTGTCGGGGGGGTGCCCTACAATGAGCAGTTCTTC.

V gene TRBV4-1 combines with J gene TRBJ2-7; 8 bases fit TRBD2. The CDR3 spans 15 residues. V lost 3 bases to trimming and J lost 3 bases; unmatched junction nucleotides: 7. Germline CDR1 and CDR2: MGHRA and YSYEKL. CDR3 coding DNA: TGCGCCAGCAGCCACACAGCGGGAGCGAACTACGAGCAGTACTTC. Amino acids: CASSHTAGANYEQYF.

This clonotype was detected a few times. The chain employs TRBV28 and TRBJ2-4; D gene ambiguous. The CDR3 length is 17 residues. Germline V gives CDR1 MDHEN, CDR2 SYDVKM. The V end lost 3 bases, the J end lost 0 bases, and 15 bases lay between the germline ends. The chain's CDR3 is CASSLFSLGLAKNIQYF. The DNA for the CDR3 is TGTGCCAGCAGTTTGTTCTCCCTGGGCCTAGCCAAAAACATTCAGTACTTC.

This rearrangement joins TRBV2 to TRBJ2-3, with D perhaps TRBD2 (6 bases). Trimming took off 3 bases at V and 0 bases at J, with 10 bases between the two ends. CDR1 SNHLY and CDR2 FYNNEI come from the germline V gene. This CDR3 region has 15 residues. As DNA, the CDR3 is TGTGCCAGCAGTGACAGGCTAGCGAGCACAGATACGCAGTATTTT. Protein sequence: CASSDRLASTDTQYF.

The V gene is TRBV27, the J gene TRBJ2-1; 10 bases line up with TRBD2. The V and J ends lost 0 bases and 4 bases, in that order; junction bases with no gene match: 6. Per germline, CDR1 MNHEY and CDR2 SMNVEV (reference sequence). The CDR3 runs to 17 residues. CDR3 bases: TGTGCCAGCAGTTTATCGGGAGCGGGGGGGCGGTACAATGAGCAGTTCTTC. It codes for CASSLSGAGGRYNEQFF.

The genes are TRBV5-1 and TRBJ2-3; 10 nucleotides align to TRBD2. V shed 4 bases, J shed 2 bases, and the junction held 10 bases outside the gene matches. This CDR3 is built from 17 residues. From germline, CDR1 is SGHRS and CDR2 YFSETQ. The CDR3 region is CASSPHALAGNTDTQYF. The CDR3 bases are TGCGCCAGCAGCCCCCACGCACTAGCGGGGAACACAGATACGCAGTATTTT.